The clone carrying this T cell receptor (beta chain) was picked up many times. This sample stems from a study of regulatory T cells in long-lasting Graves disease. CDR3-region Arm-PCR and iRepertoire HTBI primers produced the TCR beta libraries. TCRdb called the multiplex PCR reads again in MiXCR, with one record for every CDR3 protein. The sample carries fewer than 650,000 distinct CDR3 sequences, roughly 16% recorded once. The time point: newly diagnosed GD, antithyroid drugs for less than 3 months. RNA from PBMCs was the source of the TCR library. Germline-derived CDR1 and CDR2 are SNHLY and FYNNEI. This CDR3 has 12 residues. Trimming cost V 7 bases and J 1 base, with 7 bases left between them. A further study also used this sample, focusing on T cells in Graves' hyperthyroidism and ophthalmopathy.

The J gene is TRBJ1-1, the V gene TRBV2; D is undetermined. Sequencing was performed on peripheral blood mononuclear cells (PBMCs), taken at new diagnosis, from a patient treated with antithyroid drugs. The sequence came from a young woman with Graves disease. CDR3 DNA: TGTGCCAGCAAGAGAGGGAACACTGAAGCTTTCTTT. Amino acids: CASKRGNTEAFF.